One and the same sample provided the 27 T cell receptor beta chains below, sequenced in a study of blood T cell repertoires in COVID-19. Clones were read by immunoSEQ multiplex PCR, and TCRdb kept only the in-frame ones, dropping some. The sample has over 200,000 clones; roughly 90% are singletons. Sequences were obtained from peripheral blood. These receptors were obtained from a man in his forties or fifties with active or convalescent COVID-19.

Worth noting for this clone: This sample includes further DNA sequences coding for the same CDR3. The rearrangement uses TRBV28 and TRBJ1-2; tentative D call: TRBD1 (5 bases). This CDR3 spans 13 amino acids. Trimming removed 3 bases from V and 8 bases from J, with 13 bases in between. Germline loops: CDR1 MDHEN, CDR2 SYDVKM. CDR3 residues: CASSLGQGGGYTF. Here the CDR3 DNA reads TGTGCCAGCAGTTTGGGGCAGGGAGGAGGCTACACCTTC.

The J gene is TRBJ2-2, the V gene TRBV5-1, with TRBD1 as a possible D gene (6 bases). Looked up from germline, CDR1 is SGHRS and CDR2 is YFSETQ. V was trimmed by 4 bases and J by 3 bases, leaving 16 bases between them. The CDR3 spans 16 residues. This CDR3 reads CASSPAQGKDTGELFF. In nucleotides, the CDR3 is TGCGCCAGCAGCCCGGCCCAGGGGAAGGACACCGGGGAGCTGTTTTTT. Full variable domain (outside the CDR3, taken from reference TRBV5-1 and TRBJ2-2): KAGVTQTPRYLIKTRGQQVTLSCSPISGHRSVSWYQQTPGQGLQFLFEYFSETQRNKGNFPGRFSGRQFSNSRSEMNVSTLELGDSALYLCASSPAQGKDTGELFFGEGSRLTVL.

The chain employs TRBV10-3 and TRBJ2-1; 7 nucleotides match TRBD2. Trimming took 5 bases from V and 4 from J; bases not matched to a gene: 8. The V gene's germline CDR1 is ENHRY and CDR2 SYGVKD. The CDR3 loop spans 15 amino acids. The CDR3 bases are TGTGCCATCAGTAGGGCGGGAGATAGTTACAATGAGCAGTTCTTC. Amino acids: CAISRAGDSYNEQFF.

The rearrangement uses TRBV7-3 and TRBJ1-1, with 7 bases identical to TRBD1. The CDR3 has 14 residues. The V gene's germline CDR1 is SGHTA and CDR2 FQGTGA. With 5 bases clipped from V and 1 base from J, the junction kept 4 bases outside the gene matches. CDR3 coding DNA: TGTGCCAGCAGCAGGGGACAGTCGAACACTGAAGCTTTCTTT. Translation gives CASSRGQSNTEAFF.

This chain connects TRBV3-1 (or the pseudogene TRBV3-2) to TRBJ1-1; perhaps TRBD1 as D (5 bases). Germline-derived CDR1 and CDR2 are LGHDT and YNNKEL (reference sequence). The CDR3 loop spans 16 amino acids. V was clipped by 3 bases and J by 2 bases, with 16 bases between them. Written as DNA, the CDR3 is TGTGCCAGCAGCCACTGGCCCAGGGAACAAAACACTGAAGCTTTCTTT. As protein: CASSHWPREQNTEAFF.

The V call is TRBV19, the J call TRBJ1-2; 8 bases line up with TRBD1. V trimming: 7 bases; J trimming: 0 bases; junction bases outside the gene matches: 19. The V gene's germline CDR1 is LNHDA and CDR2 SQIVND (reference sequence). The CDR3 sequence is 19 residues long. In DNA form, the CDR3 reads TGTGCCAGTACCACCTGGCTCCCGGACAGGGAGTTGGCTAACTATGGCTACACCTTC. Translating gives CASTTWLPDRELANYGYTF.

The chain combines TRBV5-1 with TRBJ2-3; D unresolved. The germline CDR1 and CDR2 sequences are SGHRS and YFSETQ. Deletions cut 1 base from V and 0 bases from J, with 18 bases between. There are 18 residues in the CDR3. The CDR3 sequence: CASSLLSVAVRSTDTQYF. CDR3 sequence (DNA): TGCGCCAGCAGCTTGCTCAGCGTCGCCGTTCGGAGCACAGATACGCAGTATTTT.

CDR3 residues: CASSRHNEAGNYGYTF. DNA for the CDR3: TGTGCCAGCAGCCGGCACAACGAGGCGGGGAACTATGGCTACACCTTC. J is TRBJ1-2 and V is TRBV3-1 (or the pseudogene TRBV3-2); D is uncertain. The CDR3 loop spans 16 amino acids. Deletions cut 4 bases from V and 2 bases from J, with 17 bases between. Germline CDR1 reads LGHDT; CDR2 reads YNNKEL (reference sequence).

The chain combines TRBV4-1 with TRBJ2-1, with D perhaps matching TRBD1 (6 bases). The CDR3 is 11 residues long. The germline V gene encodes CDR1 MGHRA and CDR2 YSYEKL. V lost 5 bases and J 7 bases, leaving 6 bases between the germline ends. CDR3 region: CASSRGNEQFF. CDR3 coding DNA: TGCGCCAGCAGCAGGGGGAATGAGCAGTTCTTC.

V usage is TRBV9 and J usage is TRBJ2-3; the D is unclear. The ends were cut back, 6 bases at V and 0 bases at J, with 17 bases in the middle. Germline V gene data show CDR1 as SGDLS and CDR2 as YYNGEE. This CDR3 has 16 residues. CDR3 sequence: CASTAFPGSSTDTQYF. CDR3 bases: TGTGCCAGCACCGCATTTCCGGGTTCTAGCACAGATACGCAGTATTTT.

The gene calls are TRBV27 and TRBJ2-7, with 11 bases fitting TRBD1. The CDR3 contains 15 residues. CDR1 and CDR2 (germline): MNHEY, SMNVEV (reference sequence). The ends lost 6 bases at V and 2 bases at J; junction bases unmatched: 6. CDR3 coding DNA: TGTGCCAGCAGCCCTAGGGGACAGGGGGCCTACGAGCAGTACTTC. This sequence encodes CASSPRGQGAYEQYF.

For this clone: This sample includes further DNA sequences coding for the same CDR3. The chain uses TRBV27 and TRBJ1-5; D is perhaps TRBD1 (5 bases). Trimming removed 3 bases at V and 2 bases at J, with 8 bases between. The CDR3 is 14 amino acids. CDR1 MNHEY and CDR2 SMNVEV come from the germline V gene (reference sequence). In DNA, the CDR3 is TGTGCCAGCAGTTTGCAAGGGGGCAATCAGCCCCAGCATTTT. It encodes CASSLQGGNQPQHF.

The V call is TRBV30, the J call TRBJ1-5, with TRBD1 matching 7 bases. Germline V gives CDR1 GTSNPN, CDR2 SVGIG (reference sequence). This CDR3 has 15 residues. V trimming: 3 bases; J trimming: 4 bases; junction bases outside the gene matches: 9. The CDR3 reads CAWSATGLGNQPQHF. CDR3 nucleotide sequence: TGTGCCTGGAGCGCGACAGGGTTGGGAAATCAGCCCCAGCATTTT.

The CDR3 sequence: CASSPQGGMNTEAFF. CDR3 DNA: TGTGCCAGCAGCCCCCAGGGCGGGATGAACACTGAAGCTTTCTTT. The chain joins TRBV7-9 to TRBJ1-1, with D perhaps TRBD1 (5 bases). V lost 5 bases and J lost 0, with 13 bases in between. The CDR3 sequence is 15 residues long. Germline CDR1 and CDR2: SEHNR and FQNEAQ (reference sequence). The variable domain in full, with the rest retrieved from reference TRBV7-9 and TRBJ1-1, is DTGVSQNPRHKITKRGQNVTFRCDPISEHNRLYWYRQTLGQGPEFLTYFQNEAQLEKSRLLSDRFSAERPKGSFSTLEIQRTEQGDSAMYLCASSPQGGMNTEAFFGQGTRLTVV.

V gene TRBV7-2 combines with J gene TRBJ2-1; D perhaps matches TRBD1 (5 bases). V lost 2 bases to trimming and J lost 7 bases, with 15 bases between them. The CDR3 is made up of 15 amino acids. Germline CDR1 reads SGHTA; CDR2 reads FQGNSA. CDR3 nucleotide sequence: TGTGCCAGCAGCTTAATAAGGGGTTTCGGGAATGAGCAGTTCTTC. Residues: CASSLIRGFGNEQFF.

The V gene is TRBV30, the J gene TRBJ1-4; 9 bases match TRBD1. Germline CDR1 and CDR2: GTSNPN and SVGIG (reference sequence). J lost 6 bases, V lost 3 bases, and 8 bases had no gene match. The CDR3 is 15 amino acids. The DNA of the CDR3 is TGTGCCTGGAGACTCCCCGACAGGGGGGATGAAAAACTGTTTTTT. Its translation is CAWRLPDRGDEKLFF.

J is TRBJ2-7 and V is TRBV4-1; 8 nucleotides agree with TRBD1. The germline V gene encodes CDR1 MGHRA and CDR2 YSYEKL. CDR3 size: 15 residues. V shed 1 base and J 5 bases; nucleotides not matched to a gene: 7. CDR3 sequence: CASSQGRQGRNEQYF. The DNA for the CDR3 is TGCGCCAGCAGCCAAGGACGACAGGGGCGGAACGAGCAGTACTTC.

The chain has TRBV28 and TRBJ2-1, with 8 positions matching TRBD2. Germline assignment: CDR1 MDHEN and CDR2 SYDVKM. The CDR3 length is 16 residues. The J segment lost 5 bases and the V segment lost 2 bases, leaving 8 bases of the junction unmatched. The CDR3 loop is CASSLPGLALHNEQFF. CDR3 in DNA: TGTGCCAGCAGTTTACCCGGACTAGCACTCCACAATGAGCAGTTCTTC.

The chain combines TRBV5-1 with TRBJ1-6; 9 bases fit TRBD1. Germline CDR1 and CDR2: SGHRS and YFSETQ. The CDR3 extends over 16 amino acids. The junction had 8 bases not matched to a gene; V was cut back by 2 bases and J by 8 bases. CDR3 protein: CASSFGGTGKDSPLHF. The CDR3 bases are TGCGCCAGCAGCTTTGGTGGGACAGGGAAGGATTCACCCCTCCACTTT. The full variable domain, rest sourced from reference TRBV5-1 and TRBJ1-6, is KAGVTQTPRYLIKTRGQQVTLSCSPISGHRSVSWYQQTPGQGLQFLFEYFSETQRNKGNFPGRFSGRQFSNSRSEMNVSTLELGDSALYLCASSFGGTGKDSPLHFGNGTRLTVT.

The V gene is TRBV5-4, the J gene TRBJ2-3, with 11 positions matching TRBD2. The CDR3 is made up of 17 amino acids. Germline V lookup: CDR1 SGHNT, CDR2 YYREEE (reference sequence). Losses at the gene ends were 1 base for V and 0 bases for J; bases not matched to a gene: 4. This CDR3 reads CASSLSLAGGSTDTQYF. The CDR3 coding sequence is TGTGCCAGCAGCTTGTCGCTAGCGGGGGGTAGCACAGATACGCAGTATTTT.

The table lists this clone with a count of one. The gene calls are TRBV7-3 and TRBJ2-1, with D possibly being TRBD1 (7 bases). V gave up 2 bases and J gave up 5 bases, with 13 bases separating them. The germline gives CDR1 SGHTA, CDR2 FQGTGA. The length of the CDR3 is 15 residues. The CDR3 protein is CASSLVGRGDNEQFF. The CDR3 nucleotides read TGTGCCAGCAGCTTAGTCGGCAGGGGGGACAATGAGCAGTTCTTC.

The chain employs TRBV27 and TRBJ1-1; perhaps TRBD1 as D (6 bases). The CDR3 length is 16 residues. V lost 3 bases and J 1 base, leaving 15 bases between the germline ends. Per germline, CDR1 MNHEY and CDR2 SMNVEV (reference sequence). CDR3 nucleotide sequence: TGTGCCAGCAGTTTCTACTCCAGGGGTAGGAACACTGAAGCTTTCTTT. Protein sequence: CASSFYSRGRNTEAFF.

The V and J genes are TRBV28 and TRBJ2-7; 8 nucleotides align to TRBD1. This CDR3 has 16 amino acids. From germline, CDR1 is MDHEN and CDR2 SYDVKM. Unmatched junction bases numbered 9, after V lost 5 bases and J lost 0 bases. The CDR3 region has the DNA TGTGCCAGCAGTCGGGGACAGGTTATTGACTCCTACGAGCAGTACTTC. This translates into CASSRGQVIDSYEQYF. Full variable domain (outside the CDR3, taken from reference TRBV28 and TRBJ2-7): DVKVTQSSRYLVKRTGEKVFLECVQDMDHENMFWYRQDPGLGLRLIYFSYDVKMKEKGDIPEGYSVSREKKERFSLILESASTNQTSMYLCASSRGQVIDSYEQYFGPGTRLTVT.

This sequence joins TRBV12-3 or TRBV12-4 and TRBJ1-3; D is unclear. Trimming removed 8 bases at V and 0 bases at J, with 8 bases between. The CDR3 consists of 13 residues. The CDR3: CASRGYSGNTIYF. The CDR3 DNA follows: TGTGCCAGCCGAGGGTACTCTGGAAACACCATATATTTT.

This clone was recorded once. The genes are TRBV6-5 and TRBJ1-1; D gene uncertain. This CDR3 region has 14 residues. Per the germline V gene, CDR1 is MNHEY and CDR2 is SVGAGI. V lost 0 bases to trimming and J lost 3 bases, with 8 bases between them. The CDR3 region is CASSYSYIDTEAFF. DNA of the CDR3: TGTGCCAGCAGTTACTCATATATAGACACTGAAGCTTTCTTT.

CDR3 sequence (DNA): TGTGCCAGCAGCTTAGGTGGACAAAGTTCACCCCTCCACTTT. This codes for CASSLGGQSSPLHF. V gene TRBV7-6 combines with J gene TRBJ1-6; D is possibly TRBD1 (5 bases). Germline V CDR1 and CDR2: SGHVS, FNYEAQ. The V gene lost 1 base and the J gene lost 9 bases, with 10 bases spanning the gap. The CDR3 sequence is 14 residues long.

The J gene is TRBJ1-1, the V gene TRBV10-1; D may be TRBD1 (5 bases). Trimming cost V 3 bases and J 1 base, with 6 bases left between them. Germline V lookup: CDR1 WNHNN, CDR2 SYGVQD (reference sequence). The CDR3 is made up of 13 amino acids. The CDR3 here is CASSEQENTEAFF. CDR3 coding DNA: TGCGCCAGCAGTGAACAGGAGAACACTGAAGCTTTCTTT.